This note documents a single T cell receptor (beta chain) sequence. Clones were read by immunoSEQ multiplex PCR, and TCRdb kept only the in-frame ones, dropping some. The sample holds roughly 220,000 clones, over 65% seen once. The data derive from a study of cytotoxic CD8 clonotypes in ibrutinib-treated CLL. For the study at large: After treatment lasting a median 12 months, range 6 to 36, response samples were collected.

Losses at the gene ends were 5 bases for V and 5 bases for J; bases not matched to a gene: 5. CDR1 and CDR2 from the germline V gene are ENHRY and SYGVKD. The CDR3 sequence is 14 residues long. This sample comprised PBMCs, obtained after 12 months of ibrutinib treatment. This chain joins TRBV10-3 and TRBJ1-4; 7 bases line up with TRBD1. This TCR came from a human donor with chronic lymphocytic leukemia. DNA for the CDR3: TGTGCCATCAGTTCGGGACAGCCCAATGAAAAACTGTTTTTT. Residues: CAISSGQPNEKLFF.